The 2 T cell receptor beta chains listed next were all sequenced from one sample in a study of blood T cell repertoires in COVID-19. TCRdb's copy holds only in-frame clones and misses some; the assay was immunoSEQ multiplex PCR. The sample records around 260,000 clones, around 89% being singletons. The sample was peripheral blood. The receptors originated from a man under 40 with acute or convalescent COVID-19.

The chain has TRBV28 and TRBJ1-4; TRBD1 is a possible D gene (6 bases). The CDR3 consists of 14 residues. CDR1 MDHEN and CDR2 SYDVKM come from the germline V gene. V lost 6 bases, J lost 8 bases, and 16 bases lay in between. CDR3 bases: TGTGCCAGCAGGCAACAGGGAATAAGGGAAAAACTGTTTTTT. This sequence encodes CASRQQGIREKLFF.

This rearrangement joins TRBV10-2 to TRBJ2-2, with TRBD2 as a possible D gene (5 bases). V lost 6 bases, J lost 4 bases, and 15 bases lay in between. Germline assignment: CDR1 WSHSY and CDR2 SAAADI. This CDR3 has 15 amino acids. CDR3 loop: CASRRAGGGTGELFF. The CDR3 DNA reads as TGCGCCAGCAGGAGGGCCGGCGGCGGCACCGGGGAGCTGTTTTTT.